The clone carrying this TCR beta chain was counted a single time. Its matching antigen is unknown. This specimen comes from a study of shared clonotypes between healthy human individuals. Study-level findings and limits: Generation probabilities were higher for clonotypes shared across all four sorted-subset donors than for unshared ones.

Original handling: For the immunoSEQ data, sequences were junction-only without quality scores, so filtering differed. This table comes from immunoSEQ multiplex PCR, and its TCRdb copy is limited to in-frame clones, with some not included. Clone size and V and J calls were adopted from that table, with D and trimming inferred from the DNA. The sample has 2,500,000 or so clones; 80% to 95% are singletons. This CDR3 has 16 amino acids. Trimming pared 4 bases from V and 0 bases from J, leaving 15 bases between. In germline, CDR1 is MNHNS, CDR2 SASEGT. The donor population consisted of healthy HIV-negative adults with no recent acute infections or vaccinations. Splitting the CD4+ cells yielded a CD45RA+ naive subset and a CD45RA-negative memory subset.

This TCR came from a man aged 18 to 30 in good health. Some clones in this sample may be carry-over from other donors' samples. This sequence joins TRBV6-1 and TRBJ2-5; D not resolved. Sequenced input: naive CD4+ T cells from PBMCs. Subset in this sample: CD45RA+ positively selected. CDR3 bases: TGTGCCAGCAGTGTTTCCCCCGCAGCGTACCAAGAGACCCAGTACTTC. Residues: CASSVSPAAYQETQYF.